These 19 T cell receptor beta chains were all obtained from the same sample, sequenced in a study of T cells expressing NK-cell markers. Each CDR3 protein gets one entry in TCRdb, which reprocessed the 5' RACE reads and gives no DNA. The sample has hundreds of thousands of distinct CDR3 sequences, and its top ten clones hold approximately 6.8%. Sample: blood T cells: a sorted CD56 or NKG2C T cell subset, CD4+ or CD8+ T cells, or bulk PBMC T cells (not recorded which). These receptors were collected from a woman aged 18-70 years in good health.

The chain links TRBV20-1 to TRBJ1-3. This CDR3 spans 17 amino acids. Germline values: CDR1 DFQATT, CDR2 SNEGSKA (reference sequence). The CDR3 sequence: CSARDSSEYHSGNTIYF.

The rearrangement links TRBV5-1 to TRBJ1-1. The germline gives CDR1 SGHRS, CDR2 YFSETQ. The CDR3 has 13 amino acids. The chain's CDR3 is CARERGEGTEAFF.

This chain joins TRBV5-1 and TRBJ2-5. This CDR3 region has 15 residues. Germline V gene sequence: CDR1 SGHRS, CDR2 YFSETQ. The CDR3 here is CASSWGSKTQETQYF. Drawing the rest from reference TRBV5-1 and TRBJ2-5, the complete variable domain is KAGVTQTPRYLIKTRGQQVTLSCSPISGHRSVSWYQQTPGQGLQFLFEYFSETQRNKGNFPGRFSGRQFSNSRSEMNVSTLELGDSALYLCASSWGSKTQETQYFGPGTRLLVL.

V gene TRBV20-1 combines with J gene TRBJ2-1. The germline V gene has CDR1 DFQATT and CDR2 SNEGSKA (reference sequence). The CDR3 is 11 amino acids. The CDR3 sequence is CSAWLSNEQFF.

The chain combines TRBV13 with TRBJ2-5; TCRdb lists TRBD1, though no DNA is available to test this call. The CDR3 spans 17 residues. Germline V CDR1 and CDR2: PRHDT, FYEKMQ (reference sequence). CDR3 sequence: CASSSSPVWAGQETQYF.

The chain joins TRBV14 to TRBJ1-2; the TRBD1 assignment by TCRdb is unverifiable without DNA. The CDR3 has 14 amino acids. Germline lookup yields CDR1 SGHDN and CDR2 FVKESK. The chain's CDR3 is CASSRGGGSYGYTF.

V usage is TRBV7-6 and J usage is TRBJ2-1; TCRdb designates TRBD1, a call that cannot be tested without DNA. The CDR3 has 14 amino acids. Germline CDR1 and CDR2: SGHVS and FNYEAQ. Here the CDR3 reads CASSLMTGVNEQFF.

The genes are TRBV27 and TRBJ2-1; TCRdb gives TRBD2 as the D gene, but with no DNA this cannot be confirmed. The germline V gene encodes CDR1 MNHEY and CDR2 SMNVEV (reference sequence). This CDR3 has 15 residues. CDR3 region: CASQTRDESYNEQFF.

This chain uses TRBV7-2 with TRBJ2-3; TCRdb names TRBD1, which stays unverified in the absence of DNA. This CDR3 has 13 residues. Germline CDR1 reads SGHTA; CDR2 reads FQGNSA. CDR3 amino acids: CASSLEEGSTQYF.

The CDR3: CASSPGVTHTGELFF. This chain links TRBV9 with TRBJ2-2. Germline CDR1 reads SGDLS; CDR2 reads YYNGEE. CDR3 length equals 15 residues.

This sequence joins TRBV20-1 and TRBJ2-5; TCRdb outputs TRBD2, but without DNA this stays unchecked. In germline, CDR1 is DFQATT, CDR2 SNEGSKA (reference sequence). This CDR3 is 13 amino acids long. The CDR3: CSARTSQKETQYF.

The chain joins TRBV5-1 to TRBJ2-3; TCRdb outputs TRBD1, but without DNA this stays unchecked. Germline CDR1 and CDR2: SGHRS and YFSETQ. The CDR3 is 17 residues long. The CDR3 protein is CASSLVGQGAMADTQYF.

This chain joins TRBV5-1 and TRBJ1-4; the D call of TRBD1 rests on TCRdb alone, since no DNA is present to check it. The CDR3 runs to 13 residues. Germline-derived CDR1 and CDR2 are SGHRS and YFSETQ. CDR3: CASSPDRVEKLFF. Full variable domain (outside the CDR3, taken from reference TRBV5-1 and TRBJ1-4): KAGVTQTPRYLIKTRGQQVTLSCSPISGHRSVSWYQQTPGQGLQFLFEYFSETQRNKGNFPGRFSGRQFSNSRSEMNVSTLELGDSALYLCASSPDRVEKLFFGSGTQLSVL.

The V call is TRBV29-1, the J call TRBJ2-7. This CDR3 has 13 residues. Germline assignment: CDR1 SQVTM and CDR2 ANQGSEA. CDR3 protein: CSVRQVKGYEQYF.

V is TRBV12-3 or TRBV12-4 and J is TRBJ2-1. This CDR3 spans 15 amino acids. CDR3 residues: CASSGVTSAYNEQFF.

The chain couples TRBV7-9 to TRBJ2-5; TCRdb selects TRBD2, and the lack of DNA leaves this call unchecked. The CDR3 is 16 amino acids. Germline V gives CDR1 SEHNR, CDR2 FQNEAQ (reference sequence). The CDR3 reads CASSLLGLAGSETQYF.

The chain carries TRBV5-1 and TRBJ2-1; absent DNA, TCRdb's TRBD2 call cannot be checked. CDR1 and CDR2 (germline): SGHRS, YFSETQ. There are 14 residues in the CDR3. This CDR3 reads CASSPSGNRNEQFF.

The rearrangement joins TRBV18 to TRBJ2-1; without DNA, the TCRdb call of TRBD2 cannot be checked. The CDR3 length is 13 residues. Germline V gene data show CDR1 as KGHSH and CDR2 as LQKENI. CDR3 sequence reads: CASSMGSGNEQFF. The full variable domain, with the rest looked up from reference TRBV18 and TRBJ2-1, is NAGVMQNPRHLVRRRGQEARLRCSPMKGHSHVYWYRQLPEEGLKFMVYLQKENIIDESGMPKERFSAEFPKEGPSILRIQQVVRGDSAAYFCASSMGSGNEQFFGPGTRLTVL.

The chain employs TRBV9 and TRBJ2-1; TCRdb reports TRBD2, a call that lacks DNA to check it against. The CDR3 consists of 15 residues. CDR1 and CDR2 from the germline V gene are SGDLS and YYNGEE. This CDR3 is CASSVVAGGVNEQFF. The variable domain in full, with the rest retrieved from reference TRBV9 and TRBJ2-1, is DSGVTQTPKHLITATGQRVTLRCSPRSGDLSVYWYQQSLDQGLQFLIQYYNGEERAKGNILERFSAQQFPDLHSELNLSSLELGDSALYFCASSVVAGGVNEQFFGPGTRLTVL.